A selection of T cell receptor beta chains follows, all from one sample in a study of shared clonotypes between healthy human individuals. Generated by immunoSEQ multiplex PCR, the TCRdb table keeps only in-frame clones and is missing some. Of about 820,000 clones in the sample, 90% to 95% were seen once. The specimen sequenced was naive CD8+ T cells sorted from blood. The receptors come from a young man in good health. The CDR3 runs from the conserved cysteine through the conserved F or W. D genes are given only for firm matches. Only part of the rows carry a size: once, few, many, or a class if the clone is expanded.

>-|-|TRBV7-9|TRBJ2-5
TGTGCCAGCAGCCTGACAGAGAAAGAGACCCAGTACTTC
CASSLTEKETQYF
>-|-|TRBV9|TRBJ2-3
TGTGCCAGCAGCGTTTCAGGGGTACCAGATACGCAGTATTTT
CASSVSGVPDTQYF
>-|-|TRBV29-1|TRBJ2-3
TGCAGCGCCACAGGTGATACGCAGTATTTT
CSATGDTQYF
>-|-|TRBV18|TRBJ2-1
TGTGCCAGCTCACCAACATCGGCTCGAGGCAATGAGCAGTTCTTC
CASSPTSARGNEQFF
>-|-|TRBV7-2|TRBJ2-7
TGTGCCAGCAGCTTAAGGGATCGCAGCTCCTACGAGCAGTACTTC
CASSLRDRSSYEQYF
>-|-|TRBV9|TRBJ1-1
TGTGCCAGCAGCGAGGGGGTGGGGACTGAAGCTTTCTTT
CASSEGVGTEAFF
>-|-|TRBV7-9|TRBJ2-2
TGTGCCAGCAGCTTAGAGTTCCGGGAGCTGTTTTTT
CASSLEFRELFF
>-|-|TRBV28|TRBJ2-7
TGTGCCAGCAGTCGTCCAGGGGTCTACGAGCAGTACTTC
CASSRPGVYEQYF
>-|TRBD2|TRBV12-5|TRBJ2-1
TGTGCTAGTGGTTCCCCCTTGGATACTAGCGGGAGTGGCGATGAGCAGTTCTTC
CASGSPLDTSGSGDEQFF
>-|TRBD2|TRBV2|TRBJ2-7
TGTGCCAGGAAGGTCGGGACTAGCAACGAGCAGTACTTC
CARKVGTSNEQYF
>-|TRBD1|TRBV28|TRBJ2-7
TGTGCCAGCAGTTTGGGGACAGCTACCTACGAGCAGTACTTC
CASSLGTATYEQYF
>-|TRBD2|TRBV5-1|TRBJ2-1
TGCGCCAGCAGCTTGCGGACTAGCGGCTACTACAATGAGCAGTTCTTC
CASSLRTSGYYNEQFF
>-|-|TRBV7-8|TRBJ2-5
TGTGCCAGCAGCTTAGGACGGTTTGGCAGGGCACAAGAGACCCAGTACTTC
CASSLGRFGRAQETQYF
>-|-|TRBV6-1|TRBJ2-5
TGTGCCAGCAGCGACCCGAACCAAGAGACCCAGTACTTC
CASSDPNQETQYF
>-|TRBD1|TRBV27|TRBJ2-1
TGTGCCAGCACCCTAGGACAGGGGGACAATGAGCAGTTCTTC
CASTLGQGDNEQFF
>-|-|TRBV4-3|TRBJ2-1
TGCGCCAGCAGCCAAGATGACGTAGGGTCCTACAATGAGCAGTTCTTC
CASSQDDVGSYNEQFF
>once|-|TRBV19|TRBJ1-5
TGTGCCAGTAGGGAGGGAGGTACAGCCCCCATCCCTCAGCCCCAGCATTTT
CASREGGTAPIPQPQHF
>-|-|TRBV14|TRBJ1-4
TGTACCAGCAGCCAAGCAGTCGGGACCTCTAGGGAAAAACTGTTTTTT
CTSSQAVGTSREKLFF
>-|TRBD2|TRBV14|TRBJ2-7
TGTGCCAGCAGCCACCGTTGGCTAGCGGGCCCCGACTCCTACGAGCAGTACTTC
CASSHRWLAGPDSYEQYF
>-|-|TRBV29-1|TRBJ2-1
TGCAGCGTTTATATAAGCTCCTACAATGAGCAGTTCTTC
CSVYISSYNEQFF
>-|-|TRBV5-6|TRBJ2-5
TGTGCCAGCAGCTTGGGTTCGGGGACCCAGTACTTC
CASSLGSGTQYF
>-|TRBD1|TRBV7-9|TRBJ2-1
TGTGCCAGCAGCCCGCGACAGGGGGAATTTCTCAATGAGCAGTTCTTC
CASSPRQGEFLNEQFF